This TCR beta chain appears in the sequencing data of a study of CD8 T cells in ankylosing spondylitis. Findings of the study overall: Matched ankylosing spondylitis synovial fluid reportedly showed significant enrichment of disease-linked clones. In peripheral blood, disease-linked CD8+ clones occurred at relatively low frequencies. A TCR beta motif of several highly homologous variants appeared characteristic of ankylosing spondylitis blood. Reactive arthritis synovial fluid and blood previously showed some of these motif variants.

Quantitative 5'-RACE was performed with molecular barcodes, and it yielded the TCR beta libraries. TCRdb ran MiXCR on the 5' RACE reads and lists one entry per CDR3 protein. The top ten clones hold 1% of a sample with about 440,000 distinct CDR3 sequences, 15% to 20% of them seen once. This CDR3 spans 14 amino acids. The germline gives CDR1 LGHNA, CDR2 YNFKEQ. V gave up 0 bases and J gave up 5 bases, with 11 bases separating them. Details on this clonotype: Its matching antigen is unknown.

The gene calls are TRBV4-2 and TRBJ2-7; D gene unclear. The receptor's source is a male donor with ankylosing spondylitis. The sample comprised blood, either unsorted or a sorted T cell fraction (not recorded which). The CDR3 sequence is CASSQDGTVDEQYF. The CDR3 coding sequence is TGTGCCAGCAGCCAAGATGGCACGGTGGACGAGCAGTACTTC.